Included here is one T cell receptor beta chain sequence, with context. The CDR3 runs to 12 residues. V shed 6 bases and J shed 4 bases, with 7 bases lying between them. Germline lookup yields CDR1 LGHDT and CDR2 YNNKEL (reference sequence). The data belong to a study of early T cells in non-severe SARS-CoV-2 infection. TCRdb ran MiXCR on the 5' RACE reads and lists one entry per CDR3 protein. The sample contains fewer than 85,000 distinct CDR3 sequences, 14% of which appear only once. The chain links TRBV3-1 to TRBJ1-5; D unresolved. The source of this sequence is an adult who was a healthcare worker with PCR-confirmed SARS-CoV-2 infection or an uninfected control (not recorded which). Sequencing was performed on whole blood, taken at baseline. CDR3 in amino acids: CASSYRNQPQHF. CDR3 DNA: TGTGCCAGCAGTTACCGTAATCAGCCCCAGCATTTT.